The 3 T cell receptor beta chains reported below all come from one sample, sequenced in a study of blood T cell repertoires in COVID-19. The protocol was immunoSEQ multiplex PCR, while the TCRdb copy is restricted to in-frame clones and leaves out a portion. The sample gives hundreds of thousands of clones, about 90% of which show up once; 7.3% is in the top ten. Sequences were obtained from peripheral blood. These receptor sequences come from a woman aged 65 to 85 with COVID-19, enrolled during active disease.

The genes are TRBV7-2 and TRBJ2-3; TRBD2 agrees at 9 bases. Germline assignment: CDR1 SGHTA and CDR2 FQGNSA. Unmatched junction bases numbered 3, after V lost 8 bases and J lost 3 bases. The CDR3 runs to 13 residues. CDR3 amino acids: CASRGGDTDTQYF. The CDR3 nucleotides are TGTGCCAGCCGCGGGGGGGATACAGATACGCAGTATTTT.

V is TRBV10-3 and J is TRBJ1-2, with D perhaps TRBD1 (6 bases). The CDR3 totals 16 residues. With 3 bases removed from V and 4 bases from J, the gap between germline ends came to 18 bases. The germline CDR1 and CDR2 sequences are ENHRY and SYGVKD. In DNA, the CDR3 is TGTGCCATCAGTGAATTCGACAGGTTGCTACTCTATGGCTACACCTTC. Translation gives CAISEFDRLLLYGYTF.

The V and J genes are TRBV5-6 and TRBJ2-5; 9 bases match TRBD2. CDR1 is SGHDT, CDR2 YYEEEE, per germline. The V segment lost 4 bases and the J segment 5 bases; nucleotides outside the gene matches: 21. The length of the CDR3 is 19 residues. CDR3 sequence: CASSPILPSGVVVSETQYF. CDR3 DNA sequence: TGTGCCAGCAGCCCTATCCTGCCTAGCGGGGTGGTTGTCTCGGAGACCCAGTACTTC.